This paragraph covers one TCR beta chain sequence. Its antigen is not known. The data belong to a study of cytomegalovirus exposure and HLA in healthy donors. Per germline, CDR1 MDHEN and CDR2 SYDVKM. V shed 7 bases and J shed 6 bases, with 11 bases lying between them. The CDR3 is 12 amino acids. Study findings and constraints: A later analysis showed HLA-associated TCR beta chains outstripping equally common others in clonal expansion.

Researchers ran the PCR with 60 Vbeta and 13 Jbeta primers. Profiled with immunoSEQ multiplex PCR; TCRdb holds only in-frame clones, not every one. The sample lists more than 50,000 clones, approximately 71% seen once, with roughly 25% in the top ten. V is TRBV28 and J is TRBJ2-3, with D unresolved. The material sequenced was PBMCs. This receptor was identified in a man aged 45-60 years in good health and CMV-seropositive. CDR3: CASKQQVDTQYF. For the CDR3, the DNA is TGTGCCAGCAAGCAGCAGGTTGATACGCAGTATTTT.